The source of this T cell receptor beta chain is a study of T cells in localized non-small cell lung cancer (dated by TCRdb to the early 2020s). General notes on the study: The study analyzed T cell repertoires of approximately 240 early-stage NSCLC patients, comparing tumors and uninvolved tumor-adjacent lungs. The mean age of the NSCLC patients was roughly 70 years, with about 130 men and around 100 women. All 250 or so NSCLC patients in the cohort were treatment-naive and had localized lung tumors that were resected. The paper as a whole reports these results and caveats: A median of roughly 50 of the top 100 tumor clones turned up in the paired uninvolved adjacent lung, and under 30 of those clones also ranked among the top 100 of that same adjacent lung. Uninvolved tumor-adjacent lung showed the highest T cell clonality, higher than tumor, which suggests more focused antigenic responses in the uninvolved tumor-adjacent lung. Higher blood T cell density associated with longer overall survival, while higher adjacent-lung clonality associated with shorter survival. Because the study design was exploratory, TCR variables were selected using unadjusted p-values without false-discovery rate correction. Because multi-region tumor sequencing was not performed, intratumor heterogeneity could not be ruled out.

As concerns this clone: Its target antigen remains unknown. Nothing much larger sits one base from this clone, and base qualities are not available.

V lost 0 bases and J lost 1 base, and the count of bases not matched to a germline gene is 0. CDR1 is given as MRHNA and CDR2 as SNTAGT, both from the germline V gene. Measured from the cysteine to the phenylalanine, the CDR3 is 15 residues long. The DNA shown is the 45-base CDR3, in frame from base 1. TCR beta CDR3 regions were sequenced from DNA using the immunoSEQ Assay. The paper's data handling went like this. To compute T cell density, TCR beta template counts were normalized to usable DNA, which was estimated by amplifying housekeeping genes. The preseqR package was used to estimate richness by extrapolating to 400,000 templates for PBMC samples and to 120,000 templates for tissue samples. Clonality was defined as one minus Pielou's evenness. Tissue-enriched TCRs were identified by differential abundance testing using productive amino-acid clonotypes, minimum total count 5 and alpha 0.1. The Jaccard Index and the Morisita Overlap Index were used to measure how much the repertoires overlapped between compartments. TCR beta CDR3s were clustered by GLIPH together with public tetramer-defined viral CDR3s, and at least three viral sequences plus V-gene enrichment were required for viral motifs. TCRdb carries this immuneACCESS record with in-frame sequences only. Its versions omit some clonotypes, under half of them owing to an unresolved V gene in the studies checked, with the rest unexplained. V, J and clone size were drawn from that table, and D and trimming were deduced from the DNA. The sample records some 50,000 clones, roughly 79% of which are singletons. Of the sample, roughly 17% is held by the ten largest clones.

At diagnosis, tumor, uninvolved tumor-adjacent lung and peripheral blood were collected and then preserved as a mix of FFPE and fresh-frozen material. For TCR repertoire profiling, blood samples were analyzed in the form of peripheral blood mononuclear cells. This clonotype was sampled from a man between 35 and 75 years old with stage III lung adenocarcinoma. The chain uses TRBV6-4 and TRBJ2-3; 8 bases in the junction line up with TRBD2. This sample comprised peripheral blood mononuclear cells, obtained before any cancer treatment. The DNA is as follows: TGTGCCAGCAGTGACTCTAGCGGGGGCACAGATACGCAGTATTTT. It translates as CASSDSSGGTDTQYF.